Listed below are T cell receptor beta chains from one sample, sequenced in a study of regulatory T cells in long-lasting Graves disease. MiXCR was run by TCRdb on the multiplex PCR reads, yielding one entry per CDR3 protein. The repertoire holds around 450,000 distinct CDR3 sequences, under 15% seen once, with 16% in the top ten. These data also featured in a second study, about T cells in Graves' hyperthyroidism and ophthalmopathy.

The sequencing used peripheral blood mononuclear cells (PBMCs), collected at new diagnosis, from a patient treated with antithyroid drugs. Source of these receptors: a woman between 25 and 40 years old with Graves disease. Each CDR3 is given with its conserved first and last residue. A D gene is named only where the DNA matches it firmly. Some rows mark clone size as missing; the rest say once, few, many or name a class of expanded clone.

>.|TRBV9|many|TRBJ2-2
CASSVVGVSNTGELFF
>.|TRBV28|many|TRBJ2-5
CASSFPTNRNQETQYF
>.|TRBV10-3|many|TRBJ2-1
CAISNEGNEQFF
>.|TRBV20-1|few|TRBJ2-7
CSAPPAGPHTYEQYF
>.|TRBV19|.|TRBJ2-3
CASSWDGTDTQYF
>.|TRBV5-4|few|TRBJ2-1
CASSLVRLGLPRGNEQFF
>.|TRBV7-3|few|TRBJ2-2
CASSLTWGVTGELFF
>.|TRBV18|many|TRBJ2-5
CASSPMEQRMTQYF
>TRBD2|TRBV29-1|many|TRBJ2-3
CSVEGTSGRSTDTQYF
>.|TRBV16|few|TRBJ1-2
CASSLNPPGFGYTF
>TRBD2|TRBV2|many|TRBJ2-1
CASSKGREGRHEQFF
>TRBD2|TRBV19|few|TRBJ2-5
CASRGRREASGWRETQYF
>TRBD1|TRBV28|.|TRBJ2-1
CASRPPPGGNEQFF
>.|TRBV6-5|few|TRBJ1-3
CASSYSGSGNTIYF